These 3 T cell receptor beta chains share one sample of origin, sequenced in a study of identifying expanded T cells in peripheral blood. Data came from immunoSEQ multiplex PCR; TCRdb stores just in-frame clones and leaves some out. This sample yields 90,000 to 120,000 clones, of which about 89% are seen a single time; around 17% belongs to the top ten. The sequenced material came from blood. These receptors originate from a person between 18 and 75 years old in good health.

The chain couples TRBV4-3 to TRBJ2-7, with D perhaps matching TRBD1 (5 bases). Per the germline V gene, CDR1 is LGHNA and CDR2 is YSLEER. Trimming removed 4 bases at V and 3 bases at J, with 13 bases between. This CDR3 region has 14 residues. The CDR3 protein is CASSRETGDYEQYF. The DNA of the CDR3 is TGCGCCAGCAGCCGGGAAACAGGAGACTACGAGCAGTACTTC.

V and J are TRBV28 and TRBJ2-1; D is perhaps TRBD2 (6 bases). Trimming cost V 6 bases and J 8 bases, with 29 bases left between them. Germline V gene data show CDR1 as MDHEN and CDR2 as SYDVKM. The CDR3 extends over 18 amino acids. In DNA, the CDR3 is TGTGCCAGCAGCCCCGCCAGCTTTACGGGCGGGGAGAGTTATGAGCAGTTCTTC. Its translation is CASSPASFTGGESYEQFF.

The chain uses TRBV2 and TRBJ2-1, with 11 bases aligning to TRBD2. Germline lookup yields CDR1 SNHLY and CDR2 FYNNEI. V lost 4 bases, J lost 6 bases, and 2 bases stayed unmatched. The CDR3 has 14 residues. CDR3 residues: CASSVSGGANEQFF. The CDR3 region has the DNA TGTGCCAGCAGTGTTAGCGGGGGGGCCAATGAGCAGTTCTTC.